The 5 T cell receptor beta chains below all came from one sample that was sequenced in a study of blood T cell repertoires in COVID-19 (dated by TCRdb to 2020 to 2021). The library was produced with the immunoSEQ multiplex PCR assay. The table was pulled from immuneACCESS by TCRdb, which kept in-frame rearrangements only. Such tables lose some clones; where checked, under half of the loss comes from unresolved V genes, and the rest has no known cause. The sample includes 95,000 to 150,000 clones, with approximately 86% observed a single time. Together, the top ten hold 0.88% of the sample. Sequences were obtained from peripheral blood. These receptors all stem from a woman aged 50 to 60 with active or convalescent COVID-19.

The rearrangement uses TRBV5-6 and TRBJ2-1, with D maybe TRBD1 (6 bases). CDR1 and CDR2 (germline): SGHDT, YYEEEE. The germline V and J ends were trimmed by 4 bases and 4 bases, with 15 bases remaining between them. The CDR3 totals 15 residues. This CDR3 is CASSPDRRPYNEQFF. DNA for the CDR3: TGTGCCAGCAGCCCAGACAGGCGTCCATACAATGAGCAGTTCTTC.

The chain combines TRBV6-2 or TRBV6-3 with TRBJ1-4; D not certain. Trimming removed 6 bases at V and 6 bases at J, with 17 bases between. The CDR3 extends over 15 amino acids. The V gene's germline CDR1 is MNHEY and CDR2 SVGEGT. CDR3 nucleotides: TGTGCCAGCAGCTCCGGATTTCTGGGCGATGAAAAACTGTTTTTT. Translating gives CASSSGFLGDEKLFF.

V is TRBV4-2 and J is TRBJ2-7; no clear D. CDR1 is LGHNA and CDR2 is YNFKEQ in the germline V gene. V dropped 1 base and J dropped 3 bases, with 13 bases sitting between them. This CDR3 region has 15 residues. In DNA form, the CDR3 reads TGTGCCAGCAGCCAAGCTGTGGCCCAGAACTACGAGCAGTACTTC. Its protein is CASSQAVAQNYEQYF.

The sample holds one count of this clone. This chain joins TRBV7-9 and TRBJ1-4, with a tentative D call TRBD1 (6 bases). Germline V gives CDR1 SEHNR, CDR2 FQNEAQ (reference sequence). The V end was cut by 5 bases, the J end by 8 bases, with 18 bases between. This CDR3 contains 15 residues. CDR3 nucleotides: TGTGCCAGCAGCCCCCAGGGGTCGCCTCGGGAAAAACTGTTTTTT. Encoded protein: CASSPQGSPREKLFF.

This CDR3 reads CASSVSSGSNEQFF. The CDR3 DNA follows: TGTGCCAGCAGCGTGTCTAGCGGGAGCAATGAGCAGTTCTTC. The chain recombines TRBV9 with TRBJ2-1; 10 bases fit TRBD2. The CDR3 has 14 residues. Looked up from germline, CDR1 is SGDLS and CDR2 is YYNGEE. Unmatched junction bases numbered 2, after V lost 2 bases and J lost 6 bases.